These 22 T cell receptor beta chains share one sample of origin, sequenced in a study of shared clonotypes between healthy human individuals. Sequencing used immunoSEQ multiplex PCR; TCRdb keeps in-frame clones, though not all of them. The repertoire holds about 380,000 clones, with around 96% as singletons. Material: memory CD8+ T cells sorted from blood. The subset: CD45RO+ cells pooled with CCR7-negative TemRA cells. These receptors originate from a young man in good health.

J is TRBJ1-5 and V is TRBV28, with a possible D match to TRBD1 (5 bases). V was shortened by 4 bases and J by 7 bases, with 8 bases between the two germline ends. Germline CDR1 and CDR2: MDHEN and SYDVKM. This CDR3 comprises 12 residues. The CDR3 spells CASSSGRQPQHF. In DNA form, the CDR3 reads TGTGCCAGCAGTTCAGGGAGGCAGCCCCAGCATTTT.

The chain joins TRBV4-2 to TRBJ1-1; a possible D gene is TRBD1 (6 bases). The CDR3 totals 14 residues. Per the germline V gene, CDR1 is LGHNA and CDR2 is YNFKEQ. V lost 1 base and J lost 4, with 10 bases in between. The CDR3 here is CASSQARRGTEAFF. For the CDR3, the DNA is TGTGCCAGCAGCCAAGCCCGCAGGGGCACTGAAGCTTTCTTT.

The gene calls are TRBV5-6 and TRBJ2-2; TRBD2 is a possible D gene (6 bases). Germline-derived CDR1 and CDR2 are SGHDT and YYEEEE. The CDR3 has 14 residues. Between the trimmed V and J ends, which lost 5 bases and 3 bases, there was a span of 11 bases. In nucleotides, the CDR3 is TGTGCCAGCAGAGAAGGGACTTACACCGGGGAGCTGTTTTTT. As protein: CASREGTYTGELFF.

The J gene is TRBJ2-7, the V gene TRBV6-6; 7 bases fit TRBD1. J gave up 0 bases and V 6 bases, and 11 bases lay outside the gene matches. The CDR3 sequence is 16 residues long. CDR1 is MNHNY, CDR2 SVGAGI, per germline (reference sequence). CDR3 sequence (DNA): TGTGCCAGCAGCGAAAGGGACAGACCGCTCTCCTACGAGCAGTACTTC. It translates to CASSERDRPLSYEQYF.

The CDR3 sequence is CASRESGSRYNEQFF. The DNA of the CDR3 is TGTGCCAGCAGGGAGAGCGGGAGTCGATACAATGAGCAGTTCTTC. The chain employs TRBV28 and TRBJ2-1; TRBD2 matches at 8 bases. The germline V gene encodes CDR1 MDHEN and CDR2 SYDVKM. The CDR3 spans 15 residues. Trimming at V came to 6 bases and at J to 4 bases, leaving 8 bases not matched to a gene.

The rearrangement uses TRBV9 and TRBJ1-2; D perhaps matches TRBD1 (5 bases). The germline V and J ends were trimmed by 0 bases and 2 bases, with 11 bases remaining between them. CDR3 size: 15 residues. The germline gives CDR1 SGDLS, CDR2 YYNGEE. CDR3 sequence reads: CASSVGSRENYGYTF. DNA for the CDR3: TGTGCCAGCAGCGTAGGGTCCAGGGAGAACTATGGCTACACCTTC.

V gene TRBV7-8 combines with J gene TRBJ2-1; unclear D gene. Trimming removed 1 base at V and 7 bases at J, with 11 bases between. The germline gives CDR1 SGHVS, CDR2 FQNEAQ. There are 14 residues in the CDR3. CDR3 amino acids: CASSLGGSANEQFF. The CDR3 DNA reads TGTGCCAGCAGCTTAGGTGGGTCCGCGAATGAGCAGTTCTTC.

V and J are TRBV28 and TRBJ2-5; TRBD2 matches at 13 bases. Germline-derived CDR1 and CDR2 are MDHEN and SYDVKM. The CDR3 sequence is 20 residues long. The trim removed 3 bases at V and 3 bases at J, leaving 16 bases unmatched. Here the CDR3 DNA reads TGTGCCAGCAGTTTTTCCGTAACTAGCGGGAGGGCCGTGATGAAAGAGACCCAGTACTTC. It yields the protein CASSFSVTSGRAVMKETQYF.

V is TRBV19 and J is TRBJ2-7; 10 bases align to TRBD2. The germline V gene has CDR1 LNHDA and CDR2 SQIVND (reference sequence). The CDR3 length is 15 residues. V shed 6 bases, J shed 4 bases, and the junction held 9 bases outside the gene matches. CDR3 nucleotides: TGTGCCAGTAGAGAGAGGAGCGGGAGGGCATACGAGCAGTACTTC. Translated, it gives CASRERSGRAYEQYF.

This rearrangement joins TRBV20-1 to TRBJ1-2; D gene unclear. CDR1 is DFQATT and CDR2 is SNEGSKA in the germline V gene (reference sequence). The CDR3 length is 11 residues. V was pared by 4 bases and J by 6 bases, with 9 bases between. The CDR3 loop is CSAKQTDGYTF. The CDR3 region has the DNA TGCAGTGCTAAACAGACCGATGGCTACACCTTC.

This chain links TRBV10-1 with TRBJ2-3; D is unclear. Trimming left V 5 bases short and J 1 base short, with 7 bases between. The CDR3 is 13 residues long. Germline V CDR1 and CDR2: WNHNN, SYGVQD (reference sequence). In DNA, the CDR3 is TGCGCCAGCAGTCTCAGGCGCACAGATACGCAGTATTTT. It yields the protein CASSLRRTDTQYF.

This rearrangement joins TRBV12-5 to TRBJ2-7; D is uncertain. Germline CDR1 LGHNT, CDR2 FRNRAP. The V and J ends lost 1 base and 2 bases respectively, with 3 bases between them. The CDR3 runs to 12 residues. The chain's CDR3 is CASGLDTYEQYF. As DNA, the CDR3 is TGTGCTAGTGGTTTGGACACCTACGAGCAGTACTTC.

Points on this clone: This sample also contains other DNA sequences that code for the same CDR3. The CDR3 coding sequence is TGCAGTGCTAGAAACCAAGAGACCCAGTACTTC. Translation: CSARNQETQYF. V usage is TRBV20-1 and J usage is TRBJ2-5; D remains ambiguous. CDR1 DFQATT and CDR2 SNEGSKA come from the germline V gene (reference sequence). The CDR3 spans 11 residues. Between the trimmed V and J ends, which lost 2 bases and 0 bases, there was a span of 1 base.

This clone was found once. The CDR3 here is CASSLGYNEQFF. The DNA of the CDR3 is TGTGCCAGCAGCTTGGGTTACAATGAGCAGTTCTTC. The chain is built from TRBV7-2 and TRBJ2-1; D is ambiguous. V was shortened by 3 bases and J by 4 bases, with 4 bases between the two germline ends. Germline V CDR1 and CDR2: SGHTA, FQGNSA. The CDR3 is 12 residues long.

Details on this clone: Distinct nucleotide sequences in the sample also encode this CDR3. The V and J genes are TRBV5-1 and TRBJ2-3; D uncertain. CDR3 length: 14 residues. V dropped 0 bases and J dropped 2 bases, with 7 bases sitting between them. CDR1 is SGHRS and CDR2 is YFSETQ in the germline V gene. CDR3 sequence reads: CASSLGLSTDTQYF. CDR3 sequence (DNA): TGCGCCAGCAGCTTGGGATTGTCCACAGATACGCAGTATTTT.

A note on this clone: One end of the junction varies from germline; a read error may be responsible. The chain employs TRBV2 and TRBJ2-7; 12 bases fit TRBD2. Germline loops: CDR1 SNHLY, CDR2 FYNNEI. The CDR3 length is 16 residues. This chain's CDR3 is CASSEKGGLAGSLPIF. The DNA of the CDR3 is TGTGCCAGCAGTGAAAAGGGTGGACTAGCGGGGTCTCTGCCTATCTTC.

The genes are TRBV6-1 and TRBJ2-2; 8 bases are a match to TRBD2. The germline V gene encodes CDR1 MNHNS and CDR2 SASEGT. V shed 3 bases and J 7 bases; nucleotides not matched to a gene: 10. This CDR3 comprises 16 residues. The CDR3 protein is CASSDGPGGPGGELFF. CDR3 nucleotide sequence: TGTGCCAGCAGTGACGGTCCGGGAGGGCCCGGCGGGGAGCTGTTTTTT.

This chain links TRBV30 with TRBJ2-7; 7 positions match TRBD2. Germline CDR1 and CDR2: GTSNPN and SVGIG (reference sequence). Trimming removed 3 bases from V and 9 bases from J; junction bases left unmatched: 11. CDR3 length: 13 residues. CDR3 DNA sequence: TGTGCCTGGAGAACGGCCCCTACGGGAGGGCAGTACTTC. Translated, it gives CAWRTAPTGGQYF.

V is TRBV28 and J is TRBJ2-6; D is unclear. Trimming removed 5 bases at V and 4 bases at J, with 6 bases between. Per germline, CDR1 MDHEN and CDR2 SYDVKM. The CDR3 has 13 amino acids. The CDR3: CASSIGGANVLTF. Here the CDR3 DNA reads TGTGCCAGCAGTATTGGGGGGGCCAACGTCCTGACTTTC.

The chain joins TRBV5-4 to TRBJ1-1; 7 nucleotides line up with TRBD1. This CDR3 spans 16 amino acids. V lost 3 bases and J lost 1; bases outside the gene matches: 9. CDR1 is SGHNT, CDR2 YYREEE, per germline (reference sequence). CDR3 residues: CASSSSPGQENTEAFF. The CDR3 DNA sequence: TGTGCCAGCAGCTCCTCGCCCGGACAGGAGAACACTGAAGCTTTCTTT.

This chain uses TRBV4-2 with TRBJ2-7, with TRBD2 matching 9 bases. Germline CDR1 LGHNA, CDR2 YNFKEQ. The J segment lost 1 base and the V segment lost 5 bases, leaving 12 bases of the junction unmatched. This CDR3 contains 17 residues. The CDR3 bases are TGTGCCAGCAGCAAAGGGGAGACACTAGCGGGTTCCTACGAGCAGTACTTC. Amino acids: CASSKGETLAGSYEQYF.

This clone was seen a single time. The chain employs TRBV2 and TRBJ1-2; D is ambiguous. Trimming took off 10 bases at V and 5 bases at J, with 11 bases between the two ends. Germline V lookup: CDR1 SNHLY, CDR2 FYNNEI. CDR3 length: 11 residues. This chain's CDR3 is CATPAGYGYTF. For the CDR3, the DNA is TGTGCCACCCCCGCTGGGTATGGCTACACCTTC.